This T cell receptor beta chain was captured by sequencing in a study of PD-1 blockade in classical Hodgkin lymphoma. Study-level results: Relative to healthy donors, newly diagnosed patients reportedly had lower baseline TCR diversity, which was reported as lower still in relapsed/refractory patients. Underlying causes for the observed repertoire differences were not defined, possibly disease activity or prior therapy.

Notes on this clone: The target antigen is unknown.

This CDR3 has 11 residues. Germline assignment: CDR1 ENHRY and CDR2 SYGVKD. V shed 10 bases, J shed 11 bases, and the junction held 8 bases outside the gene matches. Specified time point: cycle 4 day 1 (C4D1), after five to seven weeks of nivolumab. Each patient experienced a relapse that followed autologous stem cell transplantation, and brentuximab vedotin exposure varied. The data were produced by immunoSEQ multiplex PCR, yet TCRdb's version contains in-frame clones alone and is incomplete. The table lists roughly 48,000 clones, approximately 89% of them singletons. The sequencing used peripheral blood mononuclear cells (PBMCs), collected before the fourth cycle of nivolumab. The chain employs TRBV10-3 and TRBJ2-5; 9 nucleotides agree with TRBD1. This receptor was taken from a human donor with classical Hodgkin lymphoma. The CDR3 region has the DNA TGTGCCAGTGGGACAGGGAGTTTGCAGTACTTC. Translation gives CASGTGSLQYF.